The subject of this entry is one T cell receptor (beta chain). The antigen is not known. The sample originates from a study of Graves' ophthalmopathy and Graves' hyperthyroidism. Amplification from RNA transcripts yielded the TCR beta CDR3 regions. An initial RT-PCR round employing HTBI primers preceded a second-round multiplex PCR. TCRdb independently ran MiXCR on the multiplex PCR reads; one entry per CDR3 protein. The top ten hold 3% to 3.5% of the sample, which has 500,000 to 800,000 distinct CDR3 sequences, about two fifths seen once. Study conclusions and caveats: The model predicted progression of ophthalmopathy with a sensitivity of roughly 65%, and its specificity was about 72%. Most expanded thyroid clonotypes above 0.001 frequency also appeared in blood.

Germline CDR1 and CDR2: SQVTM and ANQGSEA. The CDR3 runs to 13 residues. V was pared by 2 bases and J by 5 bases, with 11 bases between. Orbital computed tomography, together with clinical symptoms, serum thyroxine, TRAb and thyroid ultrasound, was used for diagnosis. As the starting material, more than 7.5 ml of fresh peripheral blood yielded the PBMCs. The sequenced sample consisted of peripheral blood. This TCR was sampled from an adult man with Graves' ophthalmopathy. V gene TRBV29-1 combines with J gene TRBJ2-3; tentatively, D is TRBD2 (6 bases). The CDR3 DNA reads TGCAGCGTTGAAAAACTAGCAGGAGATACGCAGTATTTT. Its translation is CSVEKLAGDTQYF.